This TCR beta chain originates from a study of cytomegalovirus exposure and HLA in healthy donors. Study-wide results and limits: Reportedly, diagnosis of cytomegalovirus status by the classifier showed high specificity and sensitivity. A list of 150 or so TCR beta chains associated with cytomegalovirus was given.

The V end lost 6 bases, the J end lost 6 bases, and 9 bases lay between the germline ends. In germline, CDR1 is MNHNS, CDR2 SASEGT. The CDR3 has 13 amino acids. A remark on this clone: Its antigen is unidentified.

Use of 60 Vbeta and 13 Jbeta primers characterized the PCR. The data were produced by immunoSEQ multiplex PCR, yet TCRdb's version contains in-frame clones alone and is incomplete. Seen here are about 190,000 clones, roughly 79% observed once, and the top ten hold 1.5% to 2%. The clonotype originates from a woman younger than 30 in good health and CMV-seronegative. The chain combines TRBV6-1 with TRBJ1-6, with D tentatively TRBD1 (6 bases). The sample consisted of PBMCs. CDR3 DNA sequence: TGTGCCAGCAGCGGGACACCTAATTCACCCCTCCACTTT. Its protein product is CASSGTPNSPLHF.